The 22 T cell receptor beta chains in this list originate from one sample, sequenced in a study of T cells in women clearing cervical HPV infection. The protocol was immunoSEQ multiplex PCR, while the TCRdb copy is restricted to in-frame clones and leaves out a portion. The sample table sets out approximately 49,000 clones. The specimen was blood buffy coat. The receptors were sampled from a woman between 18 and 69 years old with a cervical HPV16 infection that either progressed to CIN3+ or cleared (not recorded which).

As concerns this clone: The read ends 3 residues shy of where the CDR3 ends; the end is completed using the germline J gene. The chain combines TRBV30 with TRBJ2-7; 10 nucleotides match TRBD1. The CDR3 length is 15 residues. With V trimmed by 2 bases and J by 3 bases, 7 bases remained unmatched. Per germline, CDR1 GTSNPN and CDR2 SVGIG (reference sequence). The CDR3 region is CAWSIGGTGVYEQYF. Partial CDR3 DNA: TGTGCCTGGAGTATCGGTGGGACAGGGGTCTACGAG.

Note on this clone: Read coverage stops 3 residues before the CDR3 terminus; the germline J gene supplies the remainder. The chain couples TRBV5-1 to TRBJ2-7, with D perhaps TRBD1 (6 bases). V gave up 1 base and J gave up 3 bases, with 11 bases separating them. Germline-derived CDR1 and CDR2 are SGHRS and YFSETQ. This CDR3 is built from 14 residues. CDR3: CASSLTGSIYEQYF. The part of the CDR3 DNA that was read is TGCGCCAGCAGCTTGACAGGGTCTATCTACGAG.

Note on this clone: The read ends 3 residues early relative to the CDR3; the germline J gene fills the gap. The J gene is TRBJ2-3, the V gene TRBV20-1; a weak D match, TRBD2 (6 bases). CDR1 is DFQATT, CDR2 SNEGSKA, per germline (reference sequence). The CDR3 is made up of 14 amino acids. Trimming removed 2 bases from V and 0 bases from J, with 9 bases in between. CDR3 region: CSARIAASTDTQYF. The CDR3 bases that were read are TGCAGTGCTAGAATAGCGGCTAGCACAGATACG.

For this clone: Sequencing ends 3 residues short of the CDR3 end; the germline J gene provides the rest. The chain has TRBV30 and TRBJ2-5, with D perhaps TRBD1 (6 bases). Germline-derived CDR1 and CDR2 are GTSNPN and SVGIG (reference sequence). The CDR3 is 13 amino acids. V dropped 3 bases and J dropped 5 bases, with 13 bases sitting between them. Partial CDR3 DNA: TGTGCCTGGAGGAAAGGGGGAAGGGAGACC. This encodes CAWRKGGRET. The whole CDR3 sequence is CAWRKGGRETQYF. The variable domain in full, with the rest retrieved from reference TRBV30 and TRBJ2-5, is SQTIHQWPATLVQPVGSPLSLECTVEGTSNPNLYWYRQAAGRGLQLLFYSVGIGQISSEVPQNLSASRPQDRQFILSSKKLLLSDSGFYLCAWRKGGRETQYFGPGTRLLVL.

Regarding this clone: The CDR3 is cut off 3 residues early in the read; its end comes from the germline J gene. The J gene is TRBJ1-2, the V gene TRBV6-8; 8 positions match TRBD1. The ends lost 5 bases at V and 0 bases at J; junction bases unmatched: 5. CDR1 and CDR2 from the germline V gene are MNHGY and SAAAGT. This CDR3 has 15 residues. This CDR3 reads CASSKQGETNYGYTF. The CDR3 bases that were read are TGTGCCAGCAGTAAACAGGGGGAAACTAACTATGGC.

The part of the CDR3 DNA that was read is TGTGCCAGCAAGCAACTAGCGGCCCAAGAGACC. Protein sequence: CASKQLAAQET. The entire CDR3 reads CASKQLAAQETQYF. V and J are TRBV2 and TRBJ2-5, with 8 bases matching TRBD2. The read comes to an end 3 residues before the CDR3 does, leaving the germline J gene to fill in the end. V lost 7 bases and J lost 1; bases outside the gene matches: 5. CDR1 SNHLY and CDR2 FYNNEI come from the germline V gene. The CDR3 is made up of 14 amino acids.

Partial CDR3 DNA: TGCAGTGCTAGAGGGGTAGGCAGGAAAAACACTGAA. Amino acid sequence: CSARGVGRKNTE. Given in full, the CDR3 is CSARGVGRKNTEAFF. The chain uses TRBV20-1 and TRBJ1-1; D is undetermined. The read comes to an end 3 residues before the CDR3 does, leaving the germline J gene to fill in the end. V was clipped by 1 base and J by 2 bases, with 14 bases between them. The CDR3 loop spans 15 amino acids. The germline V gene encodes CDR1 DFQATT and CDR2 SNEGSKA (reference sequence).

Notes on this clone: From the germline J gene comes the end of the CDR3, since the read stops 3 residues before it. This rearrangement joins TRBV28 to TRBJ1-5; weak D call: TRBD1 (5 bases). This CDR3 is 15 amino acids long. The ends were cut back, 3 bases at V and 4 bases at J, with 13 bases in the middle. Germline V gene data show CDR1 as MDHEN and CDR2 as SYDVKM. The CDR3 is CASSFEGLDNQPQHF. The covered CDR3 bases are TGTGCCAGCAGTTTTGAGGGGTTGGATAATCAGCCC. Full variable domain (remainder filled in from reference TRBV28 and TRBJ1-5): DVKVTQSSRYLVKRTGEKVFLECVQDMDHENMFWYRQDPGLGLRLIYFSYDVKMKEKGDIPEGYSVSREKKERFSLILESASTNQTSMYLCASSFEGLDNQPQHFGDGTRLSIL.

A remark on this clone: The read gets to within 3 residues of the CDR3 end, and the germline J gene fills in the rest. This sequence joins TRBV6-2 or TRBV6-3 and TRBJ2-7, with D possibly matching TRBD2 (5 bases). Looked up from germline, CDR1 is MNHEY and CDR2 is SVGEGT. The V end was cut by 6 bases, the J end by 3 bases, with 21 bases between. The CDR3 runs 16 residues. The DNA read from the CDR3 is TGTGCCAGCAGGCGCTTGAGATCAGCGGAGCTCTACGAG. Translation gives CASRRLRSAELYE. The entire CDR3 protein reads CASRRLRSAELYEQYF.

Turning to this clone: The DNA ends 3 residues before the CDR3 does, and the rest of the CDR3 is filled in from the germline J gene. V usage is TRBV5-1 and J usage is TRBJ1-3, with D perhaps TRBD1 (5 bases). Germline V gene lookup returns CDR1 SGHRS and CDR2 YFSETQ. CDR3 size: 14 residues. The V end was cut by 2 bases, the J end by 2 bases, with 8 bases between. The sequenced part of the CDR3 DNA is TGCGCCAGCAGCTTTCGGGGGGCTGGAAACACC. Its translation: CASSFRGAGNT. The whole CDR3 protein is CASSFRGAGNTIYF. Filled out from reference TRBV5-1 and TRBJ1-3, the complete variable domain reads KAGVTQTPRYLIKTRGQQVTLSCSPISGHRSVSWYQQTPGQGLQFLFEYFSETQRNKGNFPGRFSGRQFSNSRSEMNVSTLELGDSALYLCASSFRGAGNTIYFGEGSWLTVV.

As to this clone: The sequenced fragment ends 3 residues before the CDR3 boundary, so the rest is inferred from the germline J gene. The V and J genes are TRBV30 and TRBJ2-1; 16 positions match TRBD2. This CDR3 comprises 16 residues. The germline V gene has CDR1 GTSNPN and CDR2 SVGIG (reference sequence). Germline trimming cut 5 bases from V and 4 bases from J; bases unmatched to any gene: 5. CDR3 DNA (partial): TGTGCCTGGCCGGGACTAGCGGGGGGGCGGTACAATGAG. Its protein product is CAWPGLAGGRYNE. The entire CDR3 protein is CAWPGLAGGRYNEQFF. Looking up the rest from reference TRBV30 and TRBJ2-1 gives the full variable domain: SQTIHQWPATLVQPVGSPLSLECTVEGTSNPNLYWYRQAAGRGLQLLFYSVGIGQISSEVPQNLSASRPQDRQFILSSKKLLLSDSGFYLCAWPGLAGGRYNEQFFGPGTRLTVL.

Points on this clone: From the germline J gene comes the end of the CDR3, since the read stops 3 residues before it. This chain joins TRBV5-1 and TRBJ2-7; 12 bases fit TRBD2. CDR3 length: 15 residues. With 0 bases clipped from V and 3 bases from J, the junction kept 1 base outside the gene matches. The germline CDR1 and CDR2 sequences are SGHRS and YFSETQ. The CDR3 spells CASSLGTSGNYEQYF. The CDR3 DNA, read in part, is TGCGCCAGCAGCTTGGGGACTAGCGGGAACTACGAG.

Points on this clone: The DNA ends 3 residues before the CDR3 does, and the rest of the CDR3 is filled in from the germline J gene. The chain employs TRBV5-4 and TRBJ2-1; 11 bases fit TRBD2. V gave up 1 base and J gave up 6 bases; unmatched junction bases: 3. The CDR3 consists of 15 residues. The V gene's germline CDR1 is SGHNT and CDR2 YYREEE (reference sequence). The sequenced part of the CDR3 DNA is TGTGCCAGCAGCTTGTACCTAGCGGGGGGCAATGAG. Its translation is CASSLYLAGGNE. The whole CDR3 region reads CASSLYLAGGNEQFF.

Notes on this clone: The read gets to within 3 residues of the CDR3 end, and the germline J gene fills in the rest. V is TRBV5-4 and J is TRBJ2-7; D perhaps matches TRBD2 (5 bases). Trimming removed 4 bases from V and 4 bases from J, with 9 bases in between. CDR1 is SGHNT and CDR2 is YYREEE in the germline V gene (reference sequence). The CDR3 consists of 12 residues. CDR3 in amino acids: CASSPRGYEQYF. The sequenced CDR3 bases are TGTGCCAGCAGCCCCCGGGGATACGAG. Looking up the rest from reference TRBV5-4 and TRBJ2-7 gives the full variable domain: ETGVTQSPTHLIKTRGQQVTLRCSSQSGHNTVSWYQQALGQGPQFIFQYYREEENGRGNFPPRFSGLQFPNYSSELNVNALELDDSALYLCASSPRGYEQYFGPGTRLTVT.

Incomplete CDR3 DNA: TGTGCCAGCAGCCCAACGACATCCCAAGAGACC. It yields the protein CASSPTTSQET. In full, the CDR3 reads CASSPTTSQETQYF. This chain links TRBV11-3 with TRBJ2-5; D is uncertain. The read terminates 3 residues ahead of where the CDR3 ends, so the germline J gene completes it. Germline V CDR1 and CDR2: SGHNT, YENEEA. Trimming removed 5 bases at V and 1 base at J, with 11 bases between. The CDR3 extends over 14 amino acids.

Of note for this clone: The read ends 3 residues shy of where the CDR3 ends; the end is completed using the germline J gene. The gene calls are TRBV4-1 and TRBJ1-2; 11 bases agree with TRBD1. Germline loops: CDR1 MGHRA, CDR2 YSYEKL. This CDR3 contains 15 residues. CDR3 DNA (partial): TGCGCCAGCAGCCAAGACCTCGGACAGGGGGCGATC. Translation gives CASSQDLGQGAI. Given in full, the CDR3 is CASSQDLGQGAIYTF.

A remark on this clone: The read comes to an end 3 residues before the CDR3 does, leaving the germline J gene to fill in the end. The rearrangement uses TRBV30 and TRBJ1-4; TRBD1 might be the D (5 bases). This CDR3 region has 14 residues. Germline V lookup: CDR1 GTSNPN, CDR2 SVGIG (reference sequence). V lost 4 bases, J lost 6 bases, and 15 bases lay in between. The covered CDR3 bases are TGTGCCTGGACGAAACTCCGGGGGGATGAAAAA. It codes for CAWTKLRGDEK. From start to end, the CDR3 is CAWTKLRGDEKLFF. Complete variable domain (other parts from reference TRBV30 and TRBJ1-4): SQTIHQWPATLVQPVGSPLSLECTVEGTSNPNLYWYRQAAGRGLQLLFYSVGIGQISSEVPQNLSASRPQDRQFILSSKKLLLSDSGFYLCAWTKLRGDEKLFFGSGTQLSVL.

Details on this clone: The observed sequence ends 3 residues before the CDR3 terminus, with the missing tail filled in from the germline J gene. The chain uses TRBV6-4 and TRBJ2-6, with TRBD1 matching over 9 bases. In germline, CDR1 is MRHNA, CDR2 SNTAGT. The length of the CDR3 is 19 residues. The J segment lost 1 base and the V segment lost 0 bases, leaving 7 bases of the junction unmatched. CDR3 in amino acids: CASSDSSTGGSSGANVLTF. Partial CDR3 DNA: TGTGCCAGCAGTGACTCATCGACAGGGGGGTCGTCTGGGGCCAACGTC.

Remarks on this clone: The read finishes 3 residues shy of the CDR3 end, and the germline J gene is used to complete it. The V gene is TRBV20-1, the J gene TRBJ1-2; D gene ambiguous. The CDR3 runs to 11 residues. Germline V CDR1 and CDR2: DFQATT, SNEGSKA (reference sequence). Trimming pared 1 base from V and 7 bases from J, leaving 7 bases between. This chain's CDR3 is CSARGLAGYTF. The DNA read from the CDR3 is TGCAGTGCTAGAGGGCTCGCTGGC.

Of note for this clone: The read halts 3 residues ahead of the CDR3 end, with the missing end drawn from the germline J gene. The V and J genes are TRBV7-9 and TRBJ1-6, with D possibly being TRBD1 (6 bases). Germline CDR1 and CDR2: SEHNR and FQNEAQ (reference sequence). The length of the CDR3 is 13 residues. Deletions cut 1 base from V and 12 bases from J, with 10 bases between. This chain's CDR3 is CASSLGGREPLHF. The part of the CDR3 DNA that was read is TGTGCCAGCAGCTTAGGGGGGCGGGAACCC.

Notes on this clone: The read terminates 3 residues before the CDR3 end, so the remaining end is supplied by the germline J gene. The V gene is TRBV5-4, the J gene TRBJ1-1; unclear D gene. CDR1 and CDR2 from the germline V gene are SGHNT and YYREEE (reference sequence). The V and J ends lost 0 bases and 3 bases respectively, with 6 bases between them. The CDR3 totals 13 residues. The CDR3 DNA, read in part, is TGTGCCAGCAGCTTGGCACAGTACACTGAA. It translates to CASSLAQYTE. The entire CDR3 reads CASSLAQYTEAFF.

About this clone: Sequencing ends 3 residues short of the CDR3 end; the germline J gene provides the rest. The chain employs TRBV7-2 and TRBJ1-1, with 8 bases that match TRBD1. CDR3 length equals 13 residues. Germline trimming cut 6 bases from V and 5 bases from J; bases unmatched to any gene: 5. Germline CDR1 reads SGHTA; CDR2 reads FQGNSA. The sequenced CDR3 bases are TGTGCCAGCAGGCCAGGGGGCCTTACTGAA. Translated: CASRPGGLTE. The full-length CDR3 reads as CASRPGGLTEAFF.